Sequencing of this T cell receptor beta chain was carried out in a study of T-cell memory formation after mild COVID-19. Study as a whole: TCR clusters were mostly donor specific. General observations from the study: Pre-infection memory harbored some responding clones, suggesting cross-reactive memory joined.

The length of the CDR3 is 13 residues. Trimming stripped 4 bases from V and 5 bases from J, with 12 bases between. CDR1 and CDR2 from the germline V gene are SGHRS and YFSETQ. Details on this clonotype: Its specificity is not known.

Using its own MiXCR run on the 5' RACE reads, TCRdb lists one record per CDR3 protein. In the table there are roughly 160,000 distinct CDR3 sequences, about 9.9% of which are singletons. This clonotype was sampled from a man aged 18 to 30 who had mild COVID-19 (a few samples of this study predate the infection). Cell type and time point are not known. J is TRBJ2-5 and V is TRBV5-1, with D hard to call. Sequenced: PBMCs or a T cell subset sorted from them (not recorded which). The chain's CDR3 is CASSAGPLETQYF. The CDR3 region has the DNA TGCGCCAGCAGCGCCGGTCCTTTGGAGACCCAGTACTTC.